This TCR beta chain emerged from a study of PD-1 blockade in classical Hodgkin lymphoma. Findings of the study overall: Patients who initiated nivolumab within 1 year of ASCT were excluded. CD4+ but not CD8+ TCR diversity rose significantly by C4D1. As was reported, newly diagnosed patients showed lower baseline TCR diversity than healthy donors did. Those achieving complete response showed baseline diversity like newly diagnosed patients.

The CDR3 runs 16 residues. CDR1 and CDR2 from the germline V gene are SGHTA and FQGNSA. Trimming removed 5 bases at V and 5 bases at J, with 21 bases between. Time point given: cycle 4 day 1 (C4D1), after about 6 weeks of nivolumab. Every patient was affected by relapse after autologous stem cell transplantation, while exposure to brentuximab vedotin was not uniform. Repertoires were generated with immunoSEQ multiplex PCR, while TCRdb's copy carries only in-frame clones and drops some. The sample holds tens of thousands of clones, 87% seen once. This clone occurred once. Its antigen remains unknown. This specimen was peripheral blood mononuclear cells (PBMCs), taken before the fourth cycle of nivolumab. The V and J genes are TRBV7-2 and TRBJ1-1; maybe TRBD1 (5 bases). This sequence was found in a human donor with classical Hodgkin lymphoma. Here the CDR3 reads CASSLNSGGLGTEAFF. The CDR3 DNA sequence: TGTGCCAGCAGCCTTAATTCCGGGGGGTTGGGGACTGAAGCTTTCTTT.